What follows describes a single T cell receptor (beta chain). Method: immunoSEQ multiplex PCR; TCRdb's copy keeps in-frame clones and lacks some. The sample contains under 110,000 clones, more than 85% of which appear only once. The germline V gene has CDR1 MNHEY and CDR2 SVGAGI. The CDR3 is 13 residues long. The V and J ends lost 8 bases and 7 bases, in that order; junction bases with no gene match: 10. The data derive from a study of T cell changes during pregnancy in multiple sclerosis. V is TRBV6-5 and J is TRBJ2-5; TRBD1 agrees at 7 bases. The input for sequencing was peripheral blood, taken in the second trimester of pregnancy. This clonotype was obtained from a female donor with multiple sclerosis, enrolled in a pregnancy study. This CDR3 reads CASRQGPRGTQYF. In DNA, the CDR3 is TGTGCCAGCCGACAGGGACCCCGGGGGACCCAGTACTTC.